Presented here are 10 T cell receptor beta chains from one specimen sequenced in a study of CD8 T cells in ankylosing spondylitis. TCRdb re-called the 5' RACE reads through MiXCR, storing one row per CDR3 protein. Here the sample spans fewer than 250,000 distinct CDR3 sequences, about 10% being singletons. The sequencing input was blood, either unsorted or a sorted T cell fraction (not recorded which). The receptors here all came from a male donor with ankylosing spondylitis or in good health (not recorded which).

This clonotype was detected many times. This chain uses TRBV7-2 with TRBJ1-5; the match to TRBD1 covers 9 bases. The CDR3 has 14 residues. The V gene's germline CDR1 is SGHTA and CDR2 FQGNSA. J gave up 11 bases and V 5 bases, and 10 bases lay outside the gene matches. In nucleotides, the CDR3 is TGTGCCAGCAGCATTACAGGGGGCCCCGGGACCCAGCATTTT. Translation gives CASSITGGPGTQHF.

This clonotype was seen ten or more times. The rearrangement links TRBV20-1 to TRBJ1-1; 7 bases map to TRBD1. V dropped 5 bases and J dropped 0; count of bases not matched to a gene: 3. Germline CDR1 DFQATT, CDR2 SNEGSKA (reference sequence). The CDR3 extends over 13 amino acids. The CDR3, as DNA: TGCAGTGCTGGCAGGGGGATGAACACTGAAGCTTTCTTT. This sequence encodes CSAGRGMNTEAFF.

This clonotype was recorded at least ten times. This chain joins TRBV5-6 and TRBJ2-5; D is unclear. Trimming pared 0 bases from V and 4 bases from J, leaving 13 bases between. Looked up from germline, CDR1 is SGHDT and CDR2 is YYEEEE. There are 15 residues in the CDR3. Here the CDR3 DNA reads TGTGCCAGCAGCTTGGGGTCCGTTAGCCTAGAGACCCAGTACTTC. Amino acids: CASSLGSVSLETQYF.

This clonotype was counted ten times or more. This chain uses TRBV20-1 with TRBJ1-1; 9 positions match TRBD1. CDR3 size: 14 residues. In germline, CDR1 is DFQATT, CDR2 SNEGSKA (reference sequence). V lost 7 bases and J lost 6; bases outside the gene matches: 12. DNA for the CDR3: TGCAGTGTTCTCCCGGGACAGGGATCGCCTGAAGCTTTCTTT. It translates to CSVLPGQGSPEAFF.

This clonotype has ten or more counts. The gene calls are TRBV25-1 and TRBJ2-2; TRBD1 or TRBD2 may be the D gene (6 bases each). The V end was cut by 2 bases, the J end by 13 bases, with 14 bases between. Looked up from germline, CDR1 is MGHDK and CDR2 is SYGVNS. The CDR3 is made up of 13 amino acids. The CDR3 protein is CASSEGGGPLLFF. Written as DNA, the CDR3 is TGTGCCAGCAGTGAAGGAGGGGGGCCCTTGCTGTTTTTT.

This clonotype was counted ten times or more. This chain uses TRBV5-1 with TRBJ2-3; TRBD2 aligns across 8 bases. Germline-derived CDR1 and CDR2 are SGHRS and YFSETQ. V trimming: 3 bases; J trimming: 5 bases; junction bases outside the gene matches: 8. This CDR3 has 15 residues. CDR3 coding DNA: TGCGCCAGCAGCTGGAGCGGGGGCTGGGGAGATACGCAGTATTTT. Amino acids: CASSWSGGWGDTQYF.

DNA for the CDR3: TGTGCCAGCAGTTCAGAGACAGGGATGAGGACTTTCTTT. Translated: CASSSETGMRTFF. This sequence joins TRBV12-3 or TRBV12-4 and TRBJ1-1; 7 bases are a match to TRBD1. Trimming at V came to 4 bases and at J to 12 bases, leaving 11 bases not matched to a gene. This CDR3 comprises 13 residues.

There are many counts of this clonotype. The rearrangement joins TRBV5-6 to TRBJ2-1; either TRBD1 or TRBD2 may supply D (5 bases each). The CDR3 is 14 amino acids. Per the germline V gene, CDR1 is SGHDT and CDR2 is YYEEEE. Trimming stripped 4 bases from V and 6 bases from J, with 14 bases between. CDR3 nucleotide sequence: TGTGCCAGCAGCGGGGACGCTTTGGGCAATGAGCAGTTCTTC. Protein sequence: CASSGDALGNEQFF.

This clonotype came up once. This rearrangement joins TRBV6-5 to TRBJ1-1; TRBD1 matches 9 bases. Germline-derived CDR1 and CDR2 are MNHEY and SVGAGI. The CDR3 runs to 15 residues. V gave up 2 bases and J gave up 4 bases; unmatched junction bases: 5. In DNA, the CDR3 is TGTGCCAGCAGTTACGAGACAGGGGGAGGCACTGAAGCTTTCTTT. As protein: CASSYETGGGTEAFF.

This clonotype was found many times. The chain links TRBV5-1 to TRBJ2-7, with D perhaps matching TRBD1 (5 bases). This CDR3 spans 13 amino acids. Trimming removed 4 bases from V and 3 bases from J, with 11 bases in between. The germline CDR1 and CDR2 sequences are SGHRS and YFSETQ. CDR3 in DNA: TGCGCCAGCAGCCTCCTTGACAGCTACGAGCAGTACTTC. Its translation is CASSLLDSYEQYF.